The 10 T cell receptor beta chains presented below share a single source sample, sequenced in a study of T cells in Graves' hyperthyroidism and ophthalmopathy. Template material for amplifying TCR beta CDR3 regions consisted of RNA transcripts. TCR CDR3 regions were first amplified by RT-PCR with HTBI primers. MiXCR was run by TCRdb on the multiplex PCR reads, yielding one entry per CDR3 protein. The table records approximately 300,000 distinct CDR3 sequences, over 15% of them present only once. What was sequenced was blood. The receptors originated from a woman between 55 and 75 years old with Graves' ophthalmopathy.

A word on this clonotype: One junction end does not reproduce the germline sequence, and a read error may be involved. The chain employs TRBV5-1 and TRBJ2-1, with TRBD1 identical over 9 bases. This CDR3 has 15 residues. In germline, CDR1 is SGHRS, CDR2 YFSETQ. CDR3 amino acids: CASSLGQGSHNEQFF. CDR3 coding DNA: TGCGCCAGCAGTTTGGGACAGGGATCCCACAATGAGCAGTTCTTC.

Concerning this clonotype: A much more abundant neighbour one base away suggests this may be a read error. The chain has TRBV27 and TRBJ1-5; 7 bases are a match to TRBD1. Looked up from germline, CDR1 is MNHEY and CDR2 is SMNVEV (reference sequence). J gave up 4 bases and V 4 bases, and 7 bases lay outside the gene matches. This CDR3 spans 15 amino acids. The CDR3 loop is CASSSGTAVNQPQHF. In nucleotides, the CDR3 is TGTGCCAGCAGTTCGGGGACAGCAGTTAATCAGCCCCAGCATTTT.

The V call is TRBV2, the J call TRBJ1-4; D is undetermined. CDR3 length: 13 residues. The V gene lost 6 bases and the J gene lost 1 base, with 6 bases spanning the gap. Germline CDR1 SNHLY, CDR2 FYNNEI. The CDR3 here is CASRGVTNEKLFF. DNA for the CDR3: TGTGCCAGCAGGGGCGTAACTAATGAAAAACTGTTTTTT. The whole variable domain, remainder taken from reference TRBV2 and TRBJ1-4, is EPEVTQTPSHQVTQMGQEVILRCVPISNHLYFYWYRQILGQKVEFLVSFYNNEISEKSEIFDDQFSVERPDGSNFTLKIRSTKLEDSAMYFCASRGVTNEKLFFGSGTQLSVL.

This chain connects TRBV19 to TRBJ2-2; no clear D. The CDR3 runs 11 residues. Trimming pared 4 bases from V and 8 bases from J, leaving 5 bases between. Germline values: CDR1 LNHDA, CDR2 SQIVND (reference sequence). The DNA of the CDR3 is TGTGCCAGTAGTAGAATAGGGGAGCTGTTTTTT. It yields the protein CASSRIGELFF.

In its sample, this clonotype was seen many times. This chain links TRBV12-3 or TRBV12-4 with TRBJ1-1; D possibly corresponds to TRBD1 (6 bases). The V end lost 4 bases, the J end lost 5 bases, and 17 bases lay between the germline ends. The CDR3 runs to 15 residues. This CDR3 reads CASSYRQALRTEAFF. In nucleotides, the CDR3 is TGTGCCAGCAGTTATAGACAGGCTTTAAGGACTGAAGCTTTCTTT.

This clonotype was recorded at least ten times. This chain uses TRBV5-1 with TRBJ2-7; 9 positions agree with TRBD1. Trimming cost V 2 bases and J 6 bases; bases outside gene matches: 6. The CDR3 spans 14 residues. CDR1 and CDR2 (germline): SGHRS, YFSETQ. The CDR3 loop reads CASSFGQGSGEQYF. The DNA of the CDR3 is TGCGCCAGCAGCTTCGGACAGGGGTCGGGCGAGCAGTACTTC.

This clonotype appeared many times. The V gene is TRBV7-9, the J gene TRBJ1-1; D is uncertain. Trimming removed 4 bases at V and 0 bases at J, with 12 bases between. The CDR3 runs 15 residues. Germline assignment: CDR1 SEHNR and CDR2 FQNEAQ (reference sequence). CDR3 loop: CASSSNAGMNTEAFF. In DNA, the CDR3 is TGTGCCAGCAGCTCAAACGCTGGAATGAACACTGAAGCTTTCTTT.

The chain's CDR3 is CASSFSGANLRAFF. The CDR3 bases are TGTGCCAGCAGCTTCTCAGGGGCGAATTTAAGGGCTTTCTTT. J is TRBJ1-1 and V is TRBV5-8; weak D call: TRBD1 (6 bases). This CDR3 comprises 14 residues. The germline gives CDR1 SGHTS, CDR2 YDEGEE. The germline V and J ends were trimmed by 2 bases and 11 bases, with 19 bases remaining between them.

This clonotype was observed a few times. The chain employs TRBV6-1 and TRBJ1-2; 8 bases agree with TRBD1. This CDR3 region has 16 residues. Trimming cost V 5 bases and J 0 bases; bases outside gene matches: 8. Germline V gene data show CDR1 as MNHNS and CDR2 as SASEGT. CDR3: CASSSQNRGTNYGYTF. CDR3 sequence (DNA): TGTGCCAGCAGTTCCCAAAACAGGGGGACTAACTATGGCTACACCTTC.

This clonotype was seen many times. This chain joins TRBV29-1 and TRBJ1-2, with 7 bases aligning to TRBD1. V shed 2 bases, J shed 4 bases, and the junction held 4 bases outside the gene matches. CDR3 size: 13 residues. Germline V gives CDR1 SQVTM, CDR2 ANQGSEA. CDR3 DNA: TGCAGCGTTGAAAGGGGGCCAGGCTATGGCTACACCTTC. Encoded protein: CSVERGPGYGYTF.